The clone carrying this T cell receptor (beta chain) was recorded once. These data belong to a study of blood T cell repertoires in COVID-19. Study-level background: Collection of acute and convalescent COVID-19 samples took place in the United States, Italy and Spain. PBMCs, B-cell-depleted T cells, or T cells provided the cDNA or gDNA that made up the material.

As processed by the authors: Researchers report that nucleated cell counts were estimated from reference gene primer amplification. Profiled with immunoSEQ multiplex PCR; TCRdb holds only in-frame clones, not every one. The V and J calls and clone size come from that table; D and trimming were worked out from the DNA. Of 250,000 to 300,000 clones listed, about nine tenths are singletons. The CDR3 contains 14 residues. CDR1 LNHDA and CDR2 SQIVND come from the germline V gene (reference sequence). V was trimmed by 7 bases and J by 3 bases, leaving 14 bases between them. This TCR derives from a man aged 45-60 years with acute or convalescent COVID-19. Sequencing used peripheral blood. The chain employs TRBV19 and TRBJ2-3; D may be TRBD2 (6 bases). The CDR3 loop is CASTWGEGTDTQYF. CDR3 in DNA: TGTGCCAGTACCTGGGGGGAAGGTACAGATACGCAGTATTTT.